This TCR beta chain originates from a study of blood T cell repertoires in COVID-19. The repertoire was sequenced with immunoSEQ multiplex PCR; TCRdb's copy has only in-frame clones and lacks some. The table has roughly 700,000 clones, around 90% seen once. The CDR3 extends over 14 amino acids. Germline CDR1 SGHRS, CDR2 YFSETQ. Trimming cost V 3 bases and J 5 bases, with 14 bases left between them. The V call is TRBV5-1, the J call TRBJ2-5; possibly TRBD2 for D (6 bases). The sample consisted of peripheral blood. The clonotype originates from a woman aged 18-29 years with acute or convalescent COVID-19. The CDR3 region is CASSSLAGGETQYF. The CDR3 nucleotides read TGCGCCAGCAGCTCTCTAGCTGGGGGGGAGACCCAGTACTTC.